These 14 T cell receptor beta chains were all obtained from the same sample, sequenced in a study of shared clonotypes between healthy human individuals. Sequencing used immunoSEQ multiplex PCR; TCRdb keeps in-frame clones, though not all of them. In the table there are 1,400,000 or so clones, 98% of which are singletons. Sequenced sample: naive CD4+ T cells sorted from blood. Specified subset: CD45RA+ positively selected. These receptors were collected from a man aged 25 to 40 in good health.

The chain joins TRBV7-9 to TRBJ2-7; D may be TRBD1 or TRBD2 (5 bases each). The CDR3 has 16 residues. Trimming cost V 0 bases and J 1 base, with 13 bases left between them. The V gene's germline CDR1 is SEHNR and CDR2 FQNEAQ (reference sequence). The CDR3 DNA reads TGTGCCAGCAGCTTAGCCGTCAGGGAGACTTCCTACGAGCAGTACTTC. This sequence encodes CASSLAVRETSYEQYF.

CDR3 nucleotide sequence: TGTGCCAGCAGCTTAATACTAGCGGTAAACAATGAGCAGTTCTTC. Amino acids: CASSLILAVNNEQFF. The gene calls are TRBV11-2 and TRBJ2-1, with 8 bases lining up with TRBD2. The CDR3 is 15 residues long. Trimming at V came to 2 bases and at J to 5 bases, leaving 5 bases not matched to a gene. Germline CDR1 reads SGHAT; CDR2 reads FQNNGV.

This clone is a singleton in its sample. The junction does not match germline at one end; this may be a read error. This chain uses TRBV5-4 with TRBJ1-1, with D unresolved. This CDR3 comprises 16 residues. The germline CDR1 and CDR2 sequences are SGHNT and YYREEE (reference sequence). CDR3 DNA sequence: TGTGCCGGCAGCTCGAGTATCTCAGGTGGGAACACTGAAGCTTTCTTT. Its translation is CAGSSSISGGNTEAFF. Full variable domain (remainder filled in from reference TRBV5-4 and TRBJ1-1): ETGVTQSPTHLIKTRGQQVTLRCSSQSGHNTVSWYQQALGQGPQFIFQYYREEENGRGNFPPRFSGLQFPNYSSELNVNALELDDSALYLCAGSSSISGGNTEAFFGQGTRLTVV.

V gene TRBV6-5 combines with J gene TRBJ2-3; D possibly matches TRBD1 or TRBD2 (5 bases each). The V end lost 10 bases, the J end lost 4 bases, and 15 bases lay between the germline ends. Per the germline V gene, CDR1 is MNHEY and CDR2 is SVGAGI. CDR3 length: 13 amino acids. The CDR3 protein is CATGARGADTQYF. The CDR3 DNA sequence: TGTGCCACCGGGGCGAGGGGCGCAGATACGCAGTATTTT.

The chain joins TRBV6-1 to TRBJ2-1, with D unresolved. This CDR3 has 15 residues. Germline V gene data show CDR1 as MNHNS and CDR2 as SASEGT. V was trimmed by 1 base and J by 2 bases, leaving 9 bases between them. DNA for the CDR3: TGTGCCAGCAGTGAAGTGTATCGTGCCTACAATGAGCAGTTCTTC. It specifies CASSEVYRAYNEQFF.

Turning to this clone: The same CDR3 arises from other DNA sequences in this sample as well. The chain recombines TRBV18 with TRBJ2-5; D is perhaps TRBD2 (6 bases). This CDR3 contains 13 residues. V shed 3 bases and J shed 2 bases, with 7 bases lying between them. CDR1 KGHSH and CDR2 LQKENI come from the germline V gene. CDR3 sequence (DNA): TGTGCCAGCTCACCGGGGGGACAAGAGACCCAGTACTTC. As protein: CASSPGGQETQYF.

For the CDR3, the DNA is TGTGCCAGCTCCCTCGGACAGTACGAGCAGTACTTC. The encoded protein is CASSLGQYEQYF. The chain couples TRBV18 to TRBJ2-7; D is possibly TRBD1 (6 bases). This CDR3 is 12 amino acids long. Trimming took 6 bases from V and 4 from J, leaving 10 bases between them. The germline CDR1 and CDR2 sequences are KGHSH and LQKENI.

The V and J genes are TRBV5-1 and TRBJ1-2, with a tentative D call TRBD1 (5 bases). Trimming cost V 0 bases and J 6 bases, with 15 bases left between them. In germline, CDR1 is SGHRS, CDR2 YFSETQ. There are 15 residues in the CDR3. CDR3 sequence: CASSLDSGWGNGYTF. The CDR3 DNA is TGCGCCAGCAGCTTGGACAGCGGATGGGGGAATGGCTACACCTTC.

This chain joins TRBV18 and TRBJ2-1; TRBD2 is a possible D gene (5 bases). The CDR3 covers 15 residues. V was trimmed by 6 bases and J by 4 bases, leaving 16 bases between them. The germline CDR1 and CDR2 sequences are KGHSH and LQKENI. DNA of the CDR3: TGTGCCAGCTCCTTACCGGGGTCGGGGTACAATGAGCAGTTCTTC. Its protein is CASSLPGSGYNEQFF. The full variable domain, with the rest looked up from reference TRBV18 and TRBJ2-1, is NAGVMQNPRHLVRRRGQEARLRCSPMKGHSHVYWYRQLPEEGLKFMVYLQKENIIDESGMPKERFSAEFPKEGPSILRIQQVVRGDSAAYFCASSLPGSGYNEQFFGPGTRLTVL.

V and J are TRBV6-1 and TRBJ1-1; the match to TRBD1 covers 10 bases. The CDR3 runs 14 residues. V gave up 6 bases and J gave up 11 bases; unmatched junction bases: 12. CDR1 MNHNS and CDR2 SASEGT come from the germline V gene. CDR3 loop: CASRKGQGSGGAFF. CDR3 nucleotide sequence: TGTGCCAGCAGGAAGGGACAGGGGTCAGGGGGCGCTTTCTTT.

This clone has just one count. The V call is TRBV7-9, the J call TRBJ2-7, with no clear D. In germline, CDR1 is SEHNR, CDR2 FQNEAQ (reference sequence). The CDR3 loop spans 15 amino acids. V lost 2 bases and J 1 base, leaving 12 bases between the germline ends. CDR3 region: CASSLPLVWSYEQYF. CDR3 sequence (DNA): TGTGCCAGCAGCTTACCCCTAGTATGGTCCTACGAGCAGTACTTC.

This rearrangement joins TRBV5-5 to TRBJ2-7; 8 positions agree with TRBD2. V trimming: 2 bases; J trimming: 3 bases; junction bases outside the gene matches: 10. The CDR3 runs to 16 residues. From germline, CDR1 is SGHKS and CDR2 YYEKEE (reference sequence). CDR3 sequence reads: CASSLQIAGTHYEQYF. CDR3 DNA sequence: TGTGCCAGCAGCTTACAAATAGCGGGAACACACTACGAGCAGTACTTC.

The genes are TRBV4-2 and TRBJ2-2; D is ambiguous. This CDR3 has 14 amino acids. Germline CDR1 reads LGHNA; CDR2 reads YNFKEQ. V lost 5 bases and J lost 4, with 11 bases in between. CDR3: CASSEPERTGELFF. The CDR3 DNA is TGTGCCAGCAGCGAGCCGGAACGCACCGGGGAGCTGTTTTTT.

The chain couples TRBV28 to TRBJ1-2; the match to TRBD1 covers 10 bases. With 6 bases clipped from V and 1 base from J, the junction kept 5 bases outside the gene matches. The CDR3 runs 15 residues. Germline CDR1 reads MDHEN; CDR2 reads SYDVKM. The CDR3 protein is CASRRGQGINYGYTF. The CDR3, as DNA: TGTGCCAGCAGAAGGGGACAGGGGATTAACTATGGCTACACCTTC.